The 20 T cell receptor beta chains given below trace back to one sample, sequenced in a study of technical replicates of blood from a few donors. TCRdb's table, derived via immunoSEQ multiplex PCR, lists solely in-frame clones and lacks some. The sample has some 83,000 clones, around 92% seen once. Sequencing used T cells isolated from PBMCs. The receptors derive from a human donor in good health.

The rearrangement joins TRBV27 to TRBJ1-1; 7 bases line up with TRBD1. The ends lost 6 bases at V and 1 base at J; junction bases unmatched: 5. The CDR3 consists of 14 residues. Germline values: CDR1 MNHEY, CDR2 SMNVEV (reference sequence). CDR3 region: CASSVGQANTEAFF. CDR3 coding DNA: TGTGCCAGCAGCGTCGGACAGGCGAACACTGAAGCTTTCTTT.

The genes are TRBV5-1 and TRBJ1-1, with D uncertain. CDR1 SGHRS and CDR2 YFSETQ come from the germline V gene. The CDR3 covers 13 residues. Trimming cost V 0 bases and J 5 bases, with 8 bases left between them. As DNA, the CDR3 is TGCGCCAGCAGCTTGGACTATGGAACTGAAGCTTTCTTT. Translating it yields CASSLDYGTEAFF.

The chain is built from TRBV19 and TRBJ2-1; a possible D gene is TRBD2 (5 bases). V lost 5 bases and J 8 bases, leaving 10 bases between the germline ends. CDR1 LNHDA and CDR2 SQIVND come from the germline V gene (reference sequence). The CDR3 has 12 amino acids. Here the CDR3 DNA reads TGTGCCAGTAGTTATGGAGGCGATGAGCAGTTCTTC. Translation: CASSYGGDEQFF.

Of note for this clone: One end of the junction is discordant with germline, which a read error may explain. CDR3 coding DNA: TGCGCAGCAAGAGGGGGACAGTGGACAGATACGCAGTATTTT. Encoded protein: CAARGGQWTDTQYF. V and J are TRBV27 and TRBJ2-3; 7 nucleotides match TRBD1. The CDR3 spans 14 residues. Germline V lookup: CDR1 MNHEY, CDR2 SMNVEV (reference sequence).

The chain combines TRBV4-2 with TRBJ2-7, with D perhaps matching TRBD2 (6 bases). Germline lookup yields CDR1 LGHNA and CDR2 YNFKEQ. V was cut by 1 base and J by 2 bases, with 15 bases left in between. The CDR3 totals 16 residues. As DNA, the CDR3 is TGTGCCAGCAGCCAAGTTTATAGCGGTGGGACCTACGAGCAGTACTTC. This translates into CASSQVYSGGTYEQYF.

J is TRBJ2-1 and V is TRBV14, with 15 nucleotides matching TRBD2. Germline lookup yields CDR1 SGHDN and CDR2 FVKESK. V lost 4 bases, J lost 7 bases, and 5 bases stayed unmatched. CDR3 length equals 16 residues. The CDR3 region has the DNA TGTGCCAGCAGCCTCTGGACTAGCGGGAGGGCAAATGAGCAGTTCTTC. Translation: CASSLWTSGRANEQFF.

The chain combines TRBV9 with TRBJ2-3; D is unclear. The CDR3 loop spans 15 amino acids. Germline-derived CDR1 and CDR2 are SGDLS and YYNGEE. V shed 0 bases and J shed 4 bases, with 12 bases lying between them. The CDR3, as DNA: TGTGCCAGCAGCGTAGCCCCCTCGACTGCAGATACGCAGTATTTT. Encoded protein: CASSVAPSTADTQYF.

The chain recombines TRBV5-1 with TRBJ1-4, with 7 bases identical to TRBD1. V trimming: 4 bases; J trimming: 6 bases; junction bases outside the gene matches: 6. The CDR3 runs to 14 residues. Germline CDR1 and CDR2: SGHRS and YFSETQ. Here the CDR3 reads CASSLRQGDEKLFF. In DNA form, the CDR3 reads TGCGCCAGCAGCCTGAGACAGGGAGATGAAAAACTGTTTTTT.

This clone was detected once. No conserved phenylalanine or tryptophan ends this CDR3, so it is likely a read error. No DNA is shown, since the ends of the CDR3 on it are uncertain; the CDR3 is the one TCRdb lists. The rearrangement joins TRBV2 to TRBJ2-7; the table's D call of TRBD2 was not tested on the DNA. The CDR3 has 10 amino acids, counting both end residues. Germline lookup yields CDR1 SNHLY and CDR2 FYNNEI. CDR3 sequence: CASKGLATFS.

This clone was seen only a few times. The CDR3 bases are TGTGCCTGGAGTGTACGAGGGACAGGGGTTCGGGAAGCTTTCTTT. Its translation is CAWSVRGTGVREAFF. V and J are TRBV30 and TRBJ1-1; 10 bases map to TRBD1. The CDR3 length is 15 residues. Trimming took 0 bases from V and 8 from J; bases not matched to a gene: 9. The germline V gene has CDR1 GTSNPN and CDR2 SVGIG (reference sequence).

The chain is built from TRBV7-6 and TRBJ2-1; 8 bases agree with TRBD2. The CDR3 totals 15 residues. The ends lost 5 bases at V and 7 bases at J; junction bases unmatched: 10. From germline, CDR1 is SGHVS and CDR2 FNYEAQ. CDR3 coding DNA: TGTGCCAGCAGCCAACGGGAGGGCCTAGGGAATGAGCAGTTCTTC. Translation gives CASSQREGLGNEQFF.

The chain is built from TRBV7-3 and TRBJ2-7; 10 positions match TRBD1. V shed 2 bases, J shed 3 bases, and the junction held 16 bases outside the gene matches. This CDR3 has 19 residues. The germline gives CDR1 SGHTA, CDR2 FQGTGA. CDR3 DNA: TGTGCCAGCAGCTTATACGGGACAGGGGAATTTGTTATATTCTACGAGCAGTACTTC. It yields the protein CASSLYGTGEFVIFYEQYF. Supplemented by reference TRBV7-3 and TRBJ2-7, the full variable domain reads GAGVSQTPSNKVTEKGKYVELRCDPISGHTALYWYRQSLGQGPEFLIYFQGTGAADDSGLPNDRFFAVRPEGSVSTLKIQRTERGDSAVYLCASSLYGTGEFVIFYEQYFGPGTRLTVT.

This sequence joins TRBV5-6 and TRBJ2-1, with 12 bases lining up with TRBD2. Losses at the gene ends were 4 bases for V and 8 bases for J; bases not matched to a gene: 10. There are 16 residues in the CDR3. Germline-derived CDR1 and CDR2 are SGHDT and YYEEEE. CDR3 in amino acids: CASSISTSGSVDEQFF. The CDR3 DNA reads as TGTGCCAGCAGCATATCGACTAGCGGGAGTGTAGATGAGCAGTTCTTC. Looking up the rest from reference TRBV5-6 and TRBJ2-1 gives the full variable domain: DAGVTQSPTHLIKTRGQQVTLRCSPKSGHDTVSWYQQALGQGPQFIFQYYEEEERQRGNFPDRFSGHQFPNYSSELNVNALLLGDSALYLCASSISTSGSVDEQFFGPGTRLTVL.

J is TRBJ1-2 and V is TRBV19, with D unclear. The germline V gene encodes CDR1 LNHDA and CDR2 SQIVND (reference sequence). The CDR3 runs to 17 residues. The V and J ends lost 9 bases and 0 bases respectively, with 23 bases between them. The CDR3 protein is CASTKPGREKANYGYTF. The CDR3, as DNA: TGTGCCAGCACCAAGCCAGGACGGGAAAAAGCTAACTATGGCTACACCTTC.

The V gene is TRBV29-1, the J gene TRBJ1-3; 7 nucleotides align to TRBD1. Germline loops: CDR1 SQVTM, CDR2 ANQGSEA. This CDR3 has 12 amino acids. V was clipped by 7 bases and J by 4 bases; unmatched bases: 4. The CDR3 DNA sequence: TGCAGCGGCGCAGGGGGAGGAAACACCATATATTTT. It translates to CSGAGGGNTIYF.

This clone is a singleton in its sample. This rearrangement joins TRBV5-1 to TRBJ2-5; D perhaps matches TRBD1 (5 bases). The CDR3 length is 14 residues. The germline gives CDR1 SGHRS, CDR2 YFSETQ. V was cut by 2 bases and J by 5 bases, with 13 bases left in between. The CDR3 region is CASSFRDSRETQYF. The DNA of the CDR3 is TGCGCCAGCAGCTTCAGGGATAGCAGGGAGACCCAGTACTTC. Full variable domain (outside the CDR3, taken from reference TRBV5-1 and TRBJ2-5): KAGVTQTPRYLIKTRGQQVTLSCSPISGHRSVSWYQQTPGQGLQFLFEYFSETQRNKGNFPGRFSGRQFSNSRSEMNVSTLELGDSALYLCASSFRDSRETQYFGPGTRLLVL.

This chain links TRBV5-1 with TRBJ2-3, with TRBD2 as a possible D gene (6 bases). Deletions cut 4 bases from V and 1 base from J, with 7 bases between. Germline assignment: CDR1 SGHRS and CDR2 YFSETQ. The CDR3 spans 13 residues. The CDR3 reads CASSPSGTDTQYF. Written as DNA, the CDR3 is TGCGCCAGCAGCCCTAGCGGCACAGATACGCAGTATTTT.

The sample holds a few counts of this clone. V is TRBV4-3 and J is TRBJ2-2; D may be TRBD1 (6 bases). The CDR3 runs to 16 residues. The V and J ends lost 0 bases and 3 bases respectively, with 11 bases between them. Germline CDR1 reads LGHNA; CDR2 reads YSLEER. This chain's CDR3 is CASSQEGATYTGELFF. The CDR3 coding sequence is TGCGCCAGCAGCCAAGAGGGGGCGACATACACCGGGGAGCTGTTTTTT.

The V call is TRBV6-6, the J call TRBJ2-7; 8 nucleotides align to TRBD2. The length of the CDR3 is 14 residues. V was clipped by 6 bases and J by 3 bases; unmatched bases: 7. Per germline, CDR1 MNHNY and CDR2 SVGAGI (reference sequence). Here the CDR3 DNA reads TGTGCCAGCAGCGCCGGGACTAGAGACTACGAGCAGTACTTC. Its translation is CASSAGTRDYEQYF.

V usage is TRBV18 and J usage is TRBJ2-7; D is possibly TRBD1 (6 bases). Trimming cost V 2 bases and J 5 bases, with 10 bases left between them. This CDR3 spans 13 amino acids. The V gene's germline CDR1 is KGHSH and CDR2 LQKENI. The DNA of the CDR3 is TGTGCCAGCTCACCAAACAGGGAACACGAGCAGTACTTC. This codes for CASSPNREHEQYF.